The clone carrying this T cell receptor (beta chain) came up a few times. The antigen is not known. Using immunoSEQ multiplex PCR, the repertoire was profiled, and TCRdb retains in-frame clones only, with some absent. This sample has about 130,000 clones, with about 82% found just once. Time point given: week 11, during vaccination. In every dose of vaccine, 300 ug of mutant IDH1 20-mer peptide was given alongside topical imiquimod. Those who donated had recent WHO grade 3 or 4 IDH1-mutant, ATRX-lost astrocytomas. This specimen comes from a study of a mutant IDH1 vaccine in newly diagnosed glioma. Regarding the study as a whole: Researchers report vaccine-induced immune responses in 80% to 95% of patients.

The specimen comprised PBMCs, sampled from a glioma patient whose treatment included an IDH1 peptide vaccine. The sequence was collected from a man in his forties with glioma.

As DNA, the CDR3 is TGTGCCAGCGCTAGGACGGAGGGGGATACGCAGTATTTT. The encoded protein is CASARTEGDTQYF. The rearrangement joins TRBV6-4 to TRBJ2-3, with D tentatively TRBD2 (6 bases). The germline V gene has CDR1 MRHNA and CDR2 SNTAGT. The CDR3 spans 13 residues. Trimming removed 8 bases from V and 6 bases from J, with 15 bases in between.